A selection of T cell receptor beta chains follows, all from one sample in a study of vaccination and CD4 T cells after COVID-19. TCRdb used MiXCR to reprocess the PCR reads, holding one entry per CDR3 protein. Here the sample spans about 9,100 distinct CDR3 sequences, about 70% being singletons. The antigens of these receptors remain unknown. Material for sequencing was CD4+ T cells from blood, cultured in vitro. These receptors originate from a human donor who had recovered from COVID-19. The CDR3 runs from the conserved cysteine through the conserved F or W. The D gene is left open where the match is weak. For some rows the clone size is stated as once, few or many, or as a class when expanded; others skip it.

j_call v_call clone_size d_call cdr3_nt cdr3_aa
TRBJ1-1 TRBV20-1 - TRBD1 TGCAGTGCCAGGACAGGGGGTGAAGCTTTCTTT CSARTGGEAFF
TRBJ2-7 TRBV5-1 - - TGCGCCAGCAGCTCTCAGGGGGGGTTCACATCCTACGAGCAGTACTTC CASSSQGGFTSYEQYF
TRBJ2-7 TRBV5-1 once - TGCGCCAGCAGCCCAGTAATACAGGGAACCTACGAGCAGTACTTC CASSPVIQGTYEQYF
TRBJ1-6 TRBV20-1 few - TGCAGTGCTAGAGATGGCCCAGGGAGGGCGGGCTCACCCCTCCACTTT CSARDGPGRAGSPLHF
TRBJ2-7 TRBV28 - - TGTGCCAGCAGTTTATTACACGAGCAGTACTTC CASSLLHEQYF
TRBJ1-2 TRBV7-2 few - TGTGCCAGCAGCTTAGATTCCGCCAGTGGTGGCTACACCTTC CASSLDSASGGYTF
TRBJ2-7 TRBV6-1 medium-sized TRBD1 TGTGCCAGCAGTACCGGACAGGGGGCGGGCGAGCAGTACTTC CASSTGQGAGEQYF
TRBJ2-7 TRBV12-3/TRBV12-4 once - TGTGCCAGCCGAGCGGGACAGTTCTACGAGCAGTACTTC CASRAGQFYEQYF
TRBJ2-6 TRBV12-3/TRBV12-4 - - TGTGCCAGCAGTTACAGGGTTTCTGGGGCCAACGTCCTGACTTTC CASSYRVSGANVLTF
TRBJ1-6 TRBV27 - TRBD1 TGTGCCAGCAGTTCGTCGGGACAGGTTAATTCACCCCTCCACTTT CASSSSGQVNSPLHF
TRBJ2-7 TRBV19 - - TGTGCCAGTAGTATCCGGACCATCCCCTACGAGCAGTACTTC CASSIRTIPYEQYF
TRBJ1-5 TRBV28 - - TGTACGGGTTGCAATCAGCCCCAGCATTTT CTGCNQPQHF
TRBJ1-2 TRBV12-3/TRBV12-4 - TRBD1 TGTGCCAGCAGCCGGACTAGGACAGGGGATGGCTACACCTTC CASSRTRTGDGYTF
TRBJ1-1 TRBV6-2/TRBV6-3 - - TGTGCCAGCAGGGACACCTACACTGAAGCTTTCTTT CASRDTYTEAFF
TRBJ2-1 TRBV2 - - TGTGCCAGCAGTGCACGACAGGCCCGCTCCTACAATGAGCAGTTCTTC CASSARQARSYNEQFF
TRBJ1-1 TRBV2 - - TGTGCCAGCAGTGAGGTGTCTGAAGCTTTCTTT CASSEVSEAFF
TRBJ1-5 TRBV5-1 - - TGCGCCAGCAGCTTTGATAGCAATCAGCCCCAGCATTTT CASSFDSNQPQHF
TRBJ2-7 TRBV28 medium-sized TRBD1 TGTGCCAGCCTATCGGGACAGGGGGCCGTGGGAGTCTTC CASLSGQGAVGVF
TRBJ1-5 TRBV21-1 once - TGTGCCAGCAGCAAAGGGCCTTGGGAAGGGAGCAATCAGCCCCAGCATTTT CASSKGPWEGSNQPQHF
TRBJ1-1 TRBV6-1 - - TGTGCCAGCAGTCCCGACAGGCGGAACATCGGCACTGAAGCTTTCTTT CASSPDRRNIGTEAFF
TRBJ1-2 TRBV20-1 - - TGCAGCTCCGGGGGGGATGCACCCTATGGCTACACCTTC CSSGGDAPYGYTF
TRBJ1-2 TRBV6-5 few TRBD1 TGTGCCAGCAGTTTTCGACAGGGGGAATACTATGGCTACACCTTC CASSFRQGEYYGYTF
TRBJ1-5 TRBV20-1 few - TGCAGTGCTGGAGACAAGAGCGTCAATCAGCCCCAGCATTTT CSAGDKSVNQPQHF
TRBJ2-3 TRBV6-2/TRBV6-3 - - TGTGCCAGCAGTCCCCACCGTCCAGCTTCCACAGATACGCAGTATTTT CASSPHRPASTDTQYF
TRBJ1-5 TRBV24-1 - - TGTGCCACCAGTGACGGTGGACGGAACAATCAGCCCCAGCATTTT CATSDGGRNNQPQHF
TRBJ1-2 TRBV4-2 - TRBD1 TGTGCCAGCAGCCAATCCGGGACAGGAGGCTATGGCTACACCTTC CASSQSGTGGYGYTF
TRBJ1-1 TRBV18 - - TGTGCCAGCTCAAAGGGGGGGGAAGGTGTGGACACTGAAGCTTTCTTT CASSKGGEGVDTEAFF
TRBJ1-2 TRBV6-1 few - TGTGCCAGCAGTGTCGGGGACGGAGCTAACTATGGCTACACCTTC CASSVGDGANYGYTF
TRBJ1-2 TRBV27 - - TGTGCCAGCAGTTCCGCCGCATGGACCAAAAACTATGGCTACACCTTC CASSSAAWTKNYGYTF
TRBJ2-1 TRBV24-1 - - TGTGCCACCAGTGATAGTCAGTGGCAGTTCTTC CATSDSQWQFF
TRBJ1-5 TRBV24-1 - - TGTGCCACCCGTCGGAACAATTTCGAGTTGAGTAGGCAGCCCCAGCATTTT CATRRNNFELSRQPQHF
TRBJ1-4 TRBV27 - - TGTGCCAGCAGTTTATATGGCGGGAAACTGTTTTTT CASSLYGGKLFF
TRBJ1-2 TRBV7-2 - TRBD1 TGTGCCAGCAGCCTACCTACGGGACAGGGGTGGGGCTACACCTTC CASSLPTGQGWGYTF
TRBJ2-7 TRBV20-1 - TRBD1 TGCAGTGCTAGGGGAACGACAGGGGGCTACGAGCAGTACTTC CSARGTTGGYEQYF
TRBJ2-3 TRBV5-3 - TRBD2 TGTGCCAGCAGCCTATATAGCGGGGGGCAAAGCCACAATACGCAGTATTTT CASSLYSGGQSHNTQYF
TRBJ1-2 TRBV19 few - TGTGCCAGTAGTATTTTTGGGGGGTCGTCCGACTATGGCTACACCTTC CASSIFGGSSDYGYTF
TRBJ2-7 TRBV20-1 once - TGCAGTGCTATGTTTACAGGGAACGAGCAGTACTTC CSAMFTGNEQYF
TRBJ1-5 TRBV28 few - TGTGCCAGCAGTTTAGCAGGGTACAATCAGCCCCAGCATTTT CASSLAGYNQPQHF
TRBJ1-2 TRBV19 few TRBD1 TGTGCCAGTAGTAGCGATCCGGGACAGGGTTATGGCTACACCTTC CASSSDPGQGYGYTF
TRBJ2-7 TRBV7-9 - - TGTGCCAGCAGTAGAGATAGGGGCTGGGGGACCTACGAGCAGTACTTC CASSRDRGWGTYEQYF
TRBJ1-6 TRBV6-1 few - TGTGCCAGCAGACAGGGATCGGGTAGCTCACCCCTCCACTTT CASRQGSGSSPLHF
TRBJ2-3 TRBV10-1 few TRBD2 TGCGCCAGCAGCCCTTCTAGCGGGGGGGGTGCAGATACGCAGTATTTT CASSPSSGGGADTQYF
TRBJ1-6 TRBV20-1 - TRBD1 TGCAGTGCTAGATCGGACAGGGAAAGAATTGGCTCCTATAATTCACCCCTCCACTTT CSARSDRERIGSYNSPLHF
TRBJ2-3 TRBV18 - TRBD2 TGTGCCAGCTCATCCGCTAGCGGGGGGGCAGATACGCAGTATTTT CASSSASGGADTQYF
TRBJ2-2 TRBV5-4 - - TGTGCCAGCAGCTTGCTAGTCACCGGGGAGCTGTTTTTT CASSLLVTGELFF
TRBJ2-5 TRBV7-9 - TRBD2 TGTGCCACCCTAGCGGGGGGGCAAGAGACCCAGTACTTC CATLAGGQETQYF
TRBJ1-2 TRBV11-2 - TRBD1 TGTGCCAGCAGGCAACCCGGACAGGACTATGGCTACACCTTC CASRQPGQDYGYTF
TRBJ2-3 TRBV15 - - TGTGCCACCAGCAGCCCAGGGGCCTATAGCACAGATACGCAGTATTTT CATSSPGAYSTDTQYF
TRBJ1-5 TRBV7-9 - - TGTGCCAGCAGCTTAGACAGCCGCAATCAGCCCCAGCATTTT CASSLDSRNQPQHF
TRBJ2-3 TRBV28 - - TGTGCCAGCAGTAGCGCAGGGGCTAGCACAGATACGCAGTATTTT CASSSAGASTDTQYF